This TCR beta chain emerged from a study of blood T cell repertoires in COVID-19 (dated by TCRdb to about 2020). Broadly, across the study: Collaborator samples came from the United States, Italy and Spain and covered acute and convalescent phases of COVID-19. The prospective study material was composed of cDNA or gDNA derived from T cells, B-cell-depleted T cells, or PBMCs. Subjects who had been exposed to COVID-19, were actively infected with it, or had recovered from it provided the deeply sampled blood TCRbeta repertoires that made up the dataset. The repertoires were made available in a free public database intended to serve as a resource for research on the immune response to SARS-CoV-2. The samples were drawn from the first 160 participants of the ongoing ImmuneRACE study and from 1,254 subjects provided by 6 global collaborators. The sample metadata nearly always contained a de-identified subject ID, COVID-19 status, age in years and sex. HLA class I and class II types, where available, came from metadata supplied by the sample provider rather than from assay-based typing. Broader findings and caveats from the paper: Clinical and demographic metadata were provided uncurated, with the amount varying by source and participant.

TCRbeta CDR3 regions were amplified from genomic DNA by means of the immunoSEQ Assay, a bias-controlled multiplex PCR. The published analysis was carried out like this. Within the assay, amplification of reference gene primers was used to estimate how many nucleated cells each sample contained. Sequence reads were collapsed and filtered to measure the absolute abundance of every unique TCRbeta CDR3 rearrangement. Productive Simpson clonality was computed per sample as the square root of Simpson's diversity index over productive rearrangements. TCRdb took over this immuneACCESS table, retaining in-frame rearrangements with V and J assigned. Such tables are incomplete; in checked studies, under half of the missing clones stem from an unresolved V gene, and the remainder is unexplained. V, J and clone size derive from that table, while D and trimming were established from the DNA sequence. The sample records approximately 70,000 clones, around 82% of which are singletons. Together, the top ten hold about 4.3% of the sample.

Turning to this clone: Its recognized antigen is unknown. Base qualities are not recorded, but no much larger clone differs from it by a single base.

The cysteine opens and the phenylalanine closes a CDR3 of 16 amino acids. Left in the record is the CDR3 DNA by itself, 48 bases read in frame from the first base. V has 1 base trimmed and J has 1 base trimmed; junction bases matching no gene number 3. The germline V gene (reference sequence) supplies CDR1 LGHDT and CDR2 YNNKEL. Each collaborating institution followed its own protocols to collect whole blood in K2EDTA tubes. For TCRbeta analysis, collaborators shipped samples as frozen whole blood, isolated PBMCs, or DNA extracted from either of those sample types. The sequencing sample was made of peripheral blood. The chain was built from TRBV3-1 (or the pseudogene TRBV3-2) and TRBJ2-2, with 7 middle bases fitting TRBD2. The sequence derives from a woman aged 55 to 70 with acute or convalescent COVID-19. The DNA is as follows: TGTGCCAGCAGCCAAGGCGGGAGAGTGAACACCGGGGAGCTGTTTTTT. It specifies CASSQGGRVNTGELFF.